This TCR beta chain was found in a study of shared clonotypes between healthy human individuals. Overall study findings and caveats: When naive CD4 clonotypes were compared across a few donors, about 5% were shared. Investigators collected only blood, and repertoires in tissues likely differ.

Participating donors were healthy, HIV-negative adults free of recent acute infections or vaccinations. As for this clone: Its target is unknown.

Some 32,000 T cell genomes, or approximately 0.2 ug DNA, went into the sorted-subset replicate PCRs. Assay used: immunoSEQ multiplex PCR; TCRdb lists only in-frame clones, some missing. Of about 980,000 clones in the sample, approximately 76% are singletons; the top ten hold nearly 1.5%. The V gene's germline CDR1 is SEHNR and CDR2 FQNEAQ (reference sequence). The CDR3 is 16 amino acids. V lost 7 bases to trimming and J lost 4 bases; unmatched junction nucleotides: 9. The chain couples TRBV7-9 to TRBJ2-5; 13 bases fit TRBD2. Sequenced material: memory CD4+ T cells sorted from blood. Noted subset: CD45RA-negative fraction. This TCR came from a man aged 18 to 29 in good health. CDR3 DNA: TGTGCCAGCACCCTTAGGACTAGCGGGAGCGGAGAGACCCAGTACTTC. Translated: CASTLRTSGSGETQYF.